This TCR beta chain came from a study of cytomegalovirus exposure and HLA in healthy donors. The CDR3 extends over 16 amino acids. Per the germline V gene, CDR1 is MGHRA and CDR2 is YSYEKL. Trimming at V came to 2 bases and at J to 2 bases, leaving 4 bases not matched to a gene. These donors counted as nominally healthy when sampled, but unrecorded immune exposures were likely. Primers: 60 Vbeta forward and 13 Jbeta reverse. The assay was immunoSEQ multiplex PCR, and TCRdb's table has in-frame clones only and misses some. The sample lists 140,000 to 150,000 clones; 65% to 85% were seen once. The clonotype comes from a woman between 35 and 50 years old in good health and CMV-seropositive. Sequenced sample: PBMCs. The chain carries TRBV4-1 and TRBJ2-2; the match to TRBD1 covers 8 bases. Written as DNA, the CDR3 is TGCGCCAGCAGCCAAACCGGGACAGGTAACACCGGGGAGCTGTTTTTT. Translated, it gives CASSQTGTGNTGELFF.